This passage covers 28 T cell receptor beta chains from one sample sequenced in a study of blood T cell repertoires in COVID-19 (dated by TCRdb to the early 2020s). The library was generated by the immunoSEQ multiplex PCR assay. As stored in TCRdb, this immuneACCESS dataset retains in-frame rearrangements with V and J assigned. A fraction of the clones does not appear; measured against another copy, unresolved V genes explain less than half of the discrepancy, and the remainder lacks a known reason. The sample records a few hundred thousand clones, more than 70% of which are singletons. The top ten constitute 1% to 1.5% of the sample. The source material was peripheral blood. These receptors all stem from a woman between 45 and 60 years old with acute or convalescent COVID-19.

This clone appeared a single time. This sequence joins TRBV29-1 and TRBJ1-1; no clear D. Deletions cut 5 bases from V and 1 base from J, with 14 bases between. This CDR3 region has 14 residues. Germline V lookup: CDR1 SQVTM, CDR2 ANQGSEA. CDR3 residues: CSVTVGVSNTEAFF. The CDR3, as DNA: TGCAGCGTTACCGTGGGCGTGTCGAACACTGAAGCTTTCTTT.

V usage is TRBV10-3 and J usage is TRBJ2-1; 8 bases are shared with TRBD1. Looked up from germline, CDR1 is ENHRY and CDR2 is SYGVKD. The junction had 4 bases not matched to a gene; V was cut back by 6 bases and J by 3 bases. This CDR3 region has 14 residues. The CDR3 sequence: CAIRDRGFYNEQFF. Here the CDR3 DNA reads TGTGCCATCAGAGACAGGGGATTCTACAATGAGCAGTTCTTC.

This sequence joins TRBV6-5 and TRBJ2-7; tentatively, D is TRBD1 (6 bases). The V and J ends lost 6 bases and 2 bases respectively, with 17 bases between them. The CDR3 has 15 amino acids. Germline V lookup: CDR1 MNHEY, CDR2 SVGAGI. The CDR3 loop is CASSAPWGPPYEQYV. CDR3 sequence (DNA): TGTGCCAGCAGCGCCCCTTGGGGGCCACCCTACGAGCAGTACGTC.

The chain recombines TRBV6-5 with TRBJ1-1; TRBD1 aligns across 7 bases. The trim removed 9 bases at V and 2 bases at J, leaving 9 bases unmatched. CDR1 is MNHEY and CDR2 is SVGAGI in the germline V gene. The CDR3 covers 14 residues. CDR3 nucleotide sequence: TGTGCCAGTACCTCCGCAGGGGGTAACACTGAAGCTTTCTTT. Translated, it gives CASTSAGGNTEAFF.

The chain joins TRBV3-1 (or the pseudogene TRBV3-2) to TRBJ1-1, with D unresolved. The CDR3 is made up of 8 amino acids. CDR1 and CDR2 (germline): LGHDT, YNNKEL (reference sequence). Trimming left V 7 bases short and J 11 bases short, with 5 bases between. Written as DNA, the CDR3 is TGTGCCAGCATTTCGGCTTTCTTT. Its protein is CASISAFF.

The chain uses TRBV2 and TRBJ2-5; TRBD1 might be the D (6 bases). This CDR3 is 15 amino acids long. V was pared by 2 bases and J by 1 base, with 11 bases between. The germline V gene has CDR1 SNHLY and CDR2 FYNNEI. In nucleotides, the CDR3 is TGTGCCAGCAGTGAAATGTTAGGGGGCCAAGAGACCCAGTACTTC. Translated: CASSEMLGGQETQYF.

The CDR3 reads CASSIPSGSTGELFF. CDR3 DNA: TGTGCCAGCAGCATTCCTAGCGGGAGCACCGGGGAGCTGTTTTTT. This rearrangement joins TRBV5-4 to TRBJ2-2, with TRBD2 matching over 10 bases. V lost 4 bases and J lost 4; bases outside the gene matches: 4. This CDR3 has 15 residues. Germline CDR1 and CDR2: SGHNT and YYREEE (reference sequence). Supplemented by reference TRBV5-4 and TRBJ2-2, the full variable domain reads ETGVTQSPTHLIKTRGQQVTLRCSSQSGHNTVSWYQQALGQGPQFIFQYYREEENGRGNFPPRFSGLQFPNYSSELNVNALELDDSALYLCASSIPSGSTGELFFGEGSRLTVL.

The chain couples TRBV11-3 to TRBJ2-5; 11 nucleotides line up with TRBD2. The junction had 2 bases not matched to a gene; V was cut back by 5 bases and J by 0 bases. This CDR3 spans 15 amino acids. Germline assignment: CDR1 SGHNT and CDR2 YENEEA. CDR3 nucleotides: TGTGCCAGCAGCCAGACTAGCGGGGACCAAGAGACCCAGTACTTC. Its protein is CASSQTSGDQETQYF.

There are a few counts of this clone. The gene calls are TRBV29-1 and TRBJ1-2; D gene ambiguous. Germline V gene data show CDR1 as SQVTM and CDR2 as ANQGSEA. The CDR3 consists of 15 residues. The ends were cut back, 4 bases at V and 2 bases at J, with 17 bases in the middle. The CDR3 loop is CSVGEGGSLNYGYTF. DNA of the CDR3: TGCAGCGTTGGGGAGGGTGGCAGTCTGAACTATGGCTACACCTTC.

The chain has TRBV2 and TRBJ1-6; D may be TRBD1 (5 bases). CDR1 is SNHLY, CDR2 FYNNEI, per germline. Trimming removed 6 bases at V and 5 bases at J, with 17 bases between. This CDR3 contains 16 residues. The CDR3 sequence: CASRTRRGTHNSPLHF. The CDR3, as DNA: TGTGCCAGCAGGACGCGACGGGGGACTCATAATTCACCCCTCCACTTT. Full variable domain (rest looked up from reference TRBV2 and TRBJ1-6): EPEVTQTPSHQVTQMGQEVILRCVPISNHLYFYWYRQILGQKVEFLVSFYNNEISEKSEIFDDQFSVERPDGSNFTLKIRSTKLEDSAMYFCASRTRRGTHNSPLHFGNGTRLTVT.

This clone was counted a few times. The chain couples TRBV10-3 to TRBJ2-2; TRBD2 aligns across 11 bases. Germline V gives CDR1 ENHRY, CDR2 SYGVKD. The CDR3 has 16 residues. V lost 0 bases, J lost 7 bases, and 4 bases stayed unmatched. The DNA for the CDR3 is TGTGCCATCAGTGAGTCGCTAGCGGGGGGATTCGGGGAGCTGTTTTTT. Translating it yields CAISESLAGGFGELFF.

V is TRBV5-6 and J is TRBJ2-7; 10 bases are a match to TRBD1. Trimming at V came to 4 bases and at J to 3 bases, leaving 4 bases not matched to a gene. Germline V gene lookup returns CDR1 SGHDT and CDR2 YYEEEE. This CDR3 has 14 residues. CDR3 nucleotide sequence: TGTGCCAGCAGCCTTCGGGACAGGGGCTACGAGCAGTACTTC. Translated, it gives CASSLRDRGYEQYF.

The chain uses TRBV6-2 or TRBV6-3 and TRBJ2-7, with 15 bases matching TRBD2. The CDR3 extends over 17 amino acids. Germline CDR1 is MNHEY and CDR2 is SVGEGT. V lost 4 bases and J lost 5; bases outside the gene matches: 9. The CDR3 loop is CASSSLGTSGRRNEQYF. Written as DNA, the CDR3 is TGTGCCAGCAGTTCGTTGGGGACTAGCGGGAGGAGGAACGAGCAGTACTTC.

The rearrangement links TRBV7-3 to TRBJ2-7; 9 nucleotides align to TRBD2. The CDR3 has 13 residues. With V trimmed by 5 bases and J by 5 bases, 4 bases remained unmatched. Germline V gives CDR1 SGHTA, CDR2 FQGTGA. CDR3 bases: TGTGCCAGCAGCCGCGGGAGGGCCGACGAGCAGTACTTC. Translation gives CASSRGRADEQYF.

The chain is built from TRBV9 and TRBJ2-7; no clear D gene. The CDR3 runs to 12 residues. Germline CDR1 is SGDLS and CDR2 is YYNGEE. V gave up 4 bases and J gave up 0 bases, with 5 bases separating them. The CDR3 nucleotides read TGTGCCAGCAGCTTCAGCTCCTACGAGCAGTACTTC. This translates into CASSFSSYEQYF.

This chain uses TRBV30 with TRBJ1-1; a weak D match, TRBD1 (6 bases). This CDR3 contains 12 residues. Germline-derived CDR1 and CDR2 are GTSNPN and SVGIG (reference sequence). The CDR3 protein is CARRGTNTEAFF. As DNA, the CDR3 is TGTGCTAGAAGGGGGACGAACACTGAAGCTTTCTTT.

In regard to this clone: Different DNA sequences within this sample yield the same CDR3. The rearrangement joins TRBV5-4 to TRBJ2-5; TRBD2 agrees at 16 bases. In germline, CDR1 is SGHNT, CDR2 YYREEE (reference sequence). The CDR3 extends over 17 amino acids. Trimming at V came to 3 bases and at J to 5 bases, leaving 7 bases not matched to a gene. DNA for the CDR3: TGTGCCAGCAGCTCTGGGACTAGCGGGAGGGCCCAGGAGACCCAGTACTTC. Translation: CASSSGTSGRAQETQYF.

The V and J genes are TRBV18 and TRBJ2-3; TRBD1 agrees at 9 bases. The length of the CDR3 is 14 residues. V was pared by 9 bases and J by 4 bases, with 8 bases of the junction left unmatched. In germline, CDR1 is KGHSH, CDR2 LQKENI. CDR3: CASSGQGRADTQYF. DNA for the CDR3: TGTGCCAGTTCCGGACAGGGGCGGGCAGATACGCAGTATTTT. Full variable domain (outside the CDR3, taken from reference TRBV18 and TRBJ2-3): NAGVMQNPRHLVRRRGQEARLRCSPMKGHSHVYWYRQLPEEGLKFMVYLQKENIIDESGMPKERFSAEFPKEGPSILRIQQVVRGDSAAYFCASSGQGRADTQYFGPGTRLTVL.

This clone was detected only a few times. The chain is built from TRBV4-2 and TRBJ2-7; D is uncertain. V gave up 4 bases and J gave up 9 bases, with 13 bases separating them. The CDR3 length is 12 residues. Germline values: CDR1 LGHNA, CDR2 YNFKEQ. The CDR3 protein is CASSPVSSVQYV. CDR3 sequence (DNA): TGTGCCAGCAGCCCAGTCTCTTCTGTGCAGTACGTC.

The chain has TRBV2 and TRBJ2-5; 7 nucleotides match TRBD1. The CDR3 length is 13 residues. Germline CDR1 is SNHLY and CDR2 is FYNNEI. V was pared by 11 bases and J by 5 bases, with 11 bases of the junction left unmatched. The CDR3 region is CALRAGGVETQYF. CDR3 nucleotide sequence: TGTGCCCTAAGAGCAGGGGGAGTGGAGACCCAGTACTTC.

The chain has TRBV27 and TRBJ2-5; unclear D gene. The germline V gene encodes CDR1 MNHEY and CDR2 SMNVEV (reference sequence). The germline V and J ends were trimmed by 0 bases and 2 bases, with 13 bases remaining between them. The CDR3 is 16 amino acids. CDR3 protein: CASSLSWATLQETQYF. CDR3 sequence (DNA): TGTGCCAGCAGTTTATCTTGGGCGACCTTACAAGAGACCCAGTACTTC.

CDR3 loop: CASSPGLAAFDEQFF. In DNA, the CDR3 is TGTGCCAGCAGCCCTGGACTAGCGGCCTTTGATGAGCAGTTCTTC. The chain employs TRBV14 and TRBJ2-1; 10 bases line up with TRBD2. Germline V CDR1 and CDR2: SGHDN, FVKESK. The CDR3 sequence is 15 residues long. J lost 8 bases, V lost 4 bases, and 8 bases had no gene match. Using reference TRBV14 and TRBJ2-1 for the parts outside the CDR3, the full variable domain is EAGVTQFPSHSVIEKGQTVTLRCDPISGHDNLYWYRRVMGKEIKFLLHFVKESKQDESGMPNNRFLAERTGGTYSTLKVQPAELEDSGVYFCASSPGLAAFDEQFFGPGTRLTVL.

This clone was seen a single time. The V call is TRBV20-1, the J call TRBJ1-2; no reliable D call. Germline CDR1 DFQATT, CDR2 SNEGSKA (reference sequence). The CDR3 contains 12 residues. The ends were cut back, 3 bases at V and 6 bases at J, with 11 bases in the middle. In nucleotides, the CDR3 is TGCAGTGCTAGTGTTTCCCAGAATGGCTACACCTTC. Its protein product is CSASVSQNGYTF.

The J gene is TRBJ2-1, the V gene TRBV5-1, with 10 bases that match TRBD1. The CDR3 spans 14 residues. The V gene's germline CDR1 is SGHRS and CDR2 YFSETQ. The junction had 7 bases not matched to a gene; V was cut back by 5 bases and J by 8 bases. The CDR3, as DNA: TGCGCCAGCAGGACCGACAGGGGGCGGGATGAGCAGTTCTTC. Its translation: CASRTDRGRDEQFF. Supplemented by reference TRBV5-1 and TRBJ2-1, the full variable domain reads KAGVTQTPRYLIKTRGQQVTLSCSPISGHRSVSWYQQTPGQGLQFLFEYFSETQRNKGNFPGRFSGRQFSNSRSEMNVSTLELGDSALYLCASRTDRGRDEQFFGPGTRLTVL.

V and J are TRBV4-2 and TRBJ1-2; D not certain. The CDR3 totals 16 residues. Per germline, CDR1 LGHNA and CDR2 YNFKEQ. V was trimmed by 1 base and J by 1 base, leaving 13 bases between them. The DNA for the CDR3 is TGTGCCAGCAGCCAAGGCACCCGAGCTGTTAACTATGGCTACACCTTC. It codes for CASSQGTRAVNYGYTF.

This chain uses TRBV2 with TRBJ1-2; D may be TRBD1 (6 bases). The germline V gene has CDR1 SNHLY and CDR2 FYNNEI. The CDR3 sequence is 14 residues long. Trimming stripped 4 bases from V and 4 bases from J, with 13 bases between. The CDR3 nucleotides read TGTGCCAGCAGTGGGGGCGGGGGCCCCTATGGCTACACCTTC. Translated: CASSGGGGPYGYTF.

The chain has TRBV15 and TRBJ1-1; unclear D gene. This CDR3 has 14 residues. V lost 3 bases and J 4 bases, leaving 12 bases between the germline ends. The V gene's germline CDR1 is LNHNV and CDR2 YYDKDF (reference sequence). This CDR3 is CATSSLLGGTEAFF. The CDR3, as DNA: TGTGCCACCAGCAGCCTCCTCGGAGGCACTGAAGCTTTCTTT.

This chain links TRBV9 with TRBJ2-5; D is uncertain. The germline CDR1 and CDR2 sequences are SGDLS and YYNGEE. The CDR3 has 14 residues. The V and J ends lost 0 bases and 0 bases respectively, with 6 bases between them. The CDR3 region is CASSVGAYQETQYF. CDR3 in DNA: TGTGCCAGCAGCGTAGGCGCGTACCAAGAGACCCAGTACTTC.